A single T cell receptor beta chain is shown here with its context. The antigen is not known. These data are taken from a study of cytomegalovirus exposure and HLA in healthy donors. Notes on the study in general: The only immune exposure information that was available was CMV serostatus. V- and J-gene trimming in TCR beta was tied to a missense DCLRE1C variant by an analysis performed later.

CDR3 length: 15 residues. Germline CDR1 reads SEHNR; CDR2 reads FQNEAQ (reference sequence). Trimming removed 4 bases at V and 2 bases at J, with 11 bases between. With 60 Vbeta and 13 Jbeta primers, the PCR was carried out. Libraries were prepared by immunoSEQ multiplex PCR; TCRdb keeps only in-frame clonotypes and omits some of them. The sample shows some 200,000 clones, almost 85% of them seen only once. Material for sequencing was PBMCs. The sequence was collected from a woman between 40 and 50 years old in good health and CMV-seronegative. The chain combines TRBV7-9 with TRBJ2-2; tentatively, D is TRBD1 (6 bases). In DNA form, the CDR3 reads TGTGCCAGCAGCTCGGGACACCAAAACACCGGGGAGCTGTTTTTT. Translated: CASSSGHQNTGELFF.